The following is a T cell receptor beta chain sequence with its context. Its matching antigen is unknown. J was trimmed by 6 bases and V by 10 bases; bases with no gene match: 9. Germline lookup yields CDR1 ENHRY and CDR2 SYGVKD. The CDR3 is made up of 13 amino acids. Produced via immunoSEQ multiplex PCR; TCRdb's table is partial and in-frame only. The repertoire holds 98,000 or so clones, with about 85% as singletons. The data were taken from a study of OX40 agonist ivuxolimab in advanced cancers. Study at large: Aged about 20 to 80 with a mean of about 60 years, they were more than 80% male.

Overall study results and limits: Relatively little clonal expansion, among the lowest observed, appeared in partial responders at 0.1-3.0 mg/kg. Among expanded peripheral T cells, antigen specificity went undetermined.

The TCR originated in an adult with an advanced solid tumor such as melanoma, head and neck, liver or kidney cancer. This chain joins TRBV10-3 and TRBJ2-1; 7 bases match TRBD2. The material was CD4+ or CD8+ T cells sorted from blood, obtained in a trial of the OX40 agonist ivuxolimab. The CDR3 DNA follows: TGTGCCACAAGCCCCGGGACTACCAATGAGCAGTTCTTC. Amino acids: CATSPGTTNEQFF.